This TCR beta chain comes out of a study of blood T cell repertoires in COVID-19. Measured with immunoSEQ multiplex PCR; TCRdb has only the in-frame clones, and not every one. This sample has about 300,000 clones, with 86% found just once. The CDR3 sequence is 13 residues long. Germline CDR1 SQVTM, CDR2 ANQGSEA. V lost 3 bases, J lost 4 bases, and 12 bases lay in between. This study enrolled people aged roughly 18 to 89 from around 26 US geographic areas. This chain uses TRBV29-1 with TRBJ1-1; D perhaps matches TRBD1 (6 bases). The sequenced sample consisted of PBMCs or T cells enriched from blood (not recorded which). The clonotype was recovered from a woman between 18 and 30 years old who had recovered from COVID-19. CDR3 sequence reads: CSVDPGAGTEAFF. As DNA, the CDR3 is TGCAGCGTTGATCCAGGGGCGGGCACTGAAGCTTTCTTT.